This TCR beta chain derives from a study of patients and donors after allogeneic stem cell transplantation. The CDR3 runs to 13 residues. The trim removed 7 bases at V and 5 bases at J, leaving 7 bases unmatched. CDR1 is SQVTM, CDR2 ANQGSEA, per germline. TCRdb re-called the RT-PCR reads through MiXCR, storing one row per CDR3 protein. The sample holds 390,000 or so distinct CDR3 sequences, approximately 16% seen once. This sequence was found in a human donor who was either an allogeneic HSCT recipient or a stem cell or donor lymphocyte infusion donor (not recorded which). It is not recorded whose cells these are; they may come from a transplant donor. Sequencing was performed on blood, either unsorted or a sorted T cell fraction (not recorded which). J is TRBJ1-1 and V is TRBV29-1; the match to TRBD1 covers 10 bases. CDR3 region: CSAGRGQGTEAFF. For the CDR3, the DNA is TGCAGCGCTGGCCGGGGACAGGGGACTGAAGCTTTCTTT.